This T cell receptor beta chain derives from a study of blood T cell repertoires in COVID-19. Libraries were prepared by immunoSEQ multiplex PCR; TCRdb keeps only in-frame clonotypes and omits some of them. There are about 290,000 clones in the sample; roughly 80% occur only once, and 4.1% lies in the top ten. CDR3 length: 14 amino acids. Germline CDR1 and CDR2: SGHVS and FQNEAQ. V dropped 2 bases and J dropped 2 bases, with 9 bases sitting between them. The sequence came from a woman aged 45-65 years with active or convalescent COVID-19. The V and J genes are TRBV7-8 and TRBJ1-2; D possibly corresponds to TRBD1 (5 bases). The specimen sequenced was peripheral blood. CDR3 nucleotides: TGTGCCAGCAGCTTAAACAGGCCCAACTATGGCTACACCTTC. Protein product: CASSLNRPNYGYTF.